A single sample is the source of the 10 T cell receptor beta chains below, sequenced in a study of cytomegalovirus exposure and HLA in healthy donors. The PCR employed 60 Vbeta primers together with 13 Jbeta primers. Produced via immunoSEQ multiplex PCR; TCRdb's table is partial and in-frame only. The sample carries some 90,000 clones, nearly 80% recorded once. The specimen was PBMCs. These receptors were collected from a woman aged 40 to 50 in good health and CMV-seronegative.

In DNA, the CDR3 is TGCGCCAGCAGCTTTGACCCTAGCGGGGTCTACGAGCAGTACTTC. It specifies CASSFDPSGVYEQYF. J is TRBJ2-7 and V is TRBV5-1; 9 bases are shared with TRBD2. This CDR3 spans 15 amino acids. Germline V gives CDR1 SGHRS, CDR2 YFSETQ. V shed 2 bases, J shed 3 bases, and the junction held 6 bases outside the gene matches.

The DNA for the CDR3 is TGTGCCAGCTCACCACCGACAGGGTTGAGGTCCTACAATGAGCAGTTCTTC. Protein: CASSPPTGLRSYNEQFF. J is TRBJ2-1 and V is TRBV18; 7 bases are shared with TRBD1. Losses at the gene ends were 0 bases for V and 1 base for J; bases not matched to a gene: 6. This CDR3 spans 17 amino acids. In germline, CDR1 is KGHSH, CDR2 LQKENI.

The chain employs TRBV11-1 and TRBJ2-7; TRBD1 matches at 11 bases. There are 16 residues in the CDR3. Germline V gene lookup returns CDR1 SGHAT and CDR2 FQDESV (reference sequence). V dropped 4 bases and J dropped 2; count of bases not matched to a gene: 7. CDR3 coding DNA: TGTGCCAGCAGCTCCAGGACAGGGGGCCTACCCTACGAGCAGTACTTC. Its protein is CASSSRTGGLPYEQYF. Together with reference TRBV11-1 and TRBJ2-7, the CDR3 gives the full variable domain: EAEVAQSPRYKITEKSQAVAFWCDPISGHATLYWYRQILGQGPELLVQFQDESVVDDSQLPKDRFSAERLKGVDSTLKIQPAELGDSAMYLCASSSRTGGLPYEQYFGPGTRLTVT.

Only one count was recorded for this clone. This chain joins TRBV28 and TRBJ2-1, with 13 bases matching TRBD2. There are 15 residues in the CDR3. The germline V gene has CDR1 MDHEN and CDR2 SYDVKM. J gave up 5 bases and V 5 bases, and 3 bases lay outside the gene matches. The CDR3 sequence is CASSIGTSGNNEQFF. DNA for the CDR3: TGTGCCAGCAGTATCGGGACTAGCGGGAACAATGAGCAGTTCTTC.

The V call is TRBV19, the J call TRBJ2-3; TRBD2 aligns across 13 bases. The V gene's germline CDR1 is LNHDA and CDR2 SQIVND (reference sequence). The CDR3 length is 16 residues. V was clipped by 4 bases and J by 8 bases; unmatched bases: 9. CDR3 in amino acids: CASSKGLAGNLGTQYF. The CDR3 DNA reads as TGTGCCAGTAGTAAGGGACTAGCGGGGAATCTAGGTACGCAGTATTTT.

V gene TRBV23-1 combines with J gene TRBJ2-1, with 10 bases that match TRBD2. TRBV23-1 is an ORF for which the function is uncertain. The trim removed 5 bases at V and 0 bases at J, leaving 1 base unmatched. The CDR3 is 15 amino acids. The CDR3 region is CASSLAGGSYNEQFF. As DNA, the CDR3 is TGCGCCAGCAGTTTAGCGGGAGGCTCCTACAATGAGCAGTTCTTC.

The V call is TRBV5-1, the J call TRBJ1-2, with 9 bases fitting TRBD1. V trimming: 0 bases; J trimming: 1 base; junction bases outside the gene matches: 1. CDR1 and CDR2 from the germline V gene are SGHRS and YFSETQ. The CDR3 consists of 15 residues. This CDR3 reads CASSLEGQGNYGYTF. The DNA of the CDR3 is TGCGCCAGCAGCTTGGAGGGACAGGGTAACTATGGCTACACCTTC.

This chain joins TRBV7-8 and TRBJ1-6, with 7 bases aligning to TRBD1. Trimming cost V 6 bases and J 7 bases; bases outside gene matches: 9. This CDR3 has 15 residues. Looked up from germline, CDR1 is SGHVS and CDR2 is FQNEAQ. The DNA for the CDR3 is TGTGCCAGCAGACCAGAGTCAGGGGGGAATTCACCCCTCCACTTT. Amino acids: CASRPESGGNSPLHF.

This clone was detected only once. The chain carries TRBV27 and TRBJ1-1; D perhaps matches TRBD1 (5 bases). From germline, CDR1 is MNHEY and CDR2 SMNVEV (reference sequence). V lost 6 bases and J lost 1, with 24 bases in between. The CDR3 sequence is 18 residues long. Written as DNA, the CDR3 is TGTGCCAGCAGAAACCGGGGCCTAAGTGGGAGGACGAACACTGAAGCTTTCTTT. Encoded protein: CASRNRGLSGRTNTEAFF.

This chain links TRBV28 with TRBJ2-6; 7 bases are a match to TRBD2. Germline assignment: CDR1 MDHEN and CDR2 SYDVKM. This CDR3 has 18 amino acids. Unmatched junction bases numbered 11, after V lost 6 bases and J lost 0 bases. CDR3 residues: CASRTMSGRGSGANVLTF. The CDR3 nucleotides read TGTGCCAGCAGGACCATGTCTGGGAGGGGCTCTGGGGCCAACGTCCTGACTTTC. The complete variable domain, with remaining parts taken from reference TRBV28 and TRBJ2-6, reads DVKVTQSSRYLVKRTGEKVFLECVQDMDHENMFWYRQDPGLGLRLIYFSYDVKMKEKGDIPEGYSVSREKKERFSLILESASTNQTSMYLCASRTMSGRGSGANVLTFGAGSRLTVL.